One and the same sample provided the 20 T cell receptor beta chains below, sequenced in a study of PD-L1 blockade in urothelial cancer. Assay: immunoSEQ multiplex PCR; the TCRdb copy retains only in-frame clones and omits some. The data show over 14,000 clones, with 85% to 90% seen just once and roughly 15% held by the top ten. The sample consisted of PBMCs, taken around atezolizumab (anti-PD-L1) treatment. All receptors derive from a man aged 70 or older with urothelial cancer.

This clone has just one count. The gene calls are TRBV7-2 and TRBJ2-7; 9 bases match TRBD2. Germline V lookup: CDR1 SGHTA, CDR2 FQGNSA. Trimming took 3 bases from V and 4 from J; bases not matched to a gene: 10. CDR3 length: 16 amino acids. CDR3: CASSFSGGIPSYEQYF. The CDR3 DNA follows: TGTGCCAGCAGCTTTAGCGGGGGAATTCCCTCTTACGAGCAGTACTTC.

This sequence joins TRBV30 and TRBJ2-4; TRBD2 might be the D (6 bases). Per germline, CDR1 GTSNPN and CDR2 SVGIG (reference sequence). V gave up 0 bases and J gave up 3 bases, with 12 bases separating them. The CDR3 consists of 15 residues. The DNA of the CDR3 is TGTGCCTGGAGTGTCGGGCAGGGAGGCAAAAACATTCAGTACTTC. This sequence encodes CAWSVGQGGKNIQYF.

The CDR3 region has the DNA TGTGCCAGCAGTACAGGGTTCACAGATACGCAGTATTTT. Residues: CASSTGFTDTQYF. The gene calls are TRBV6-5 and TRBJ2-3; D is possibly TRBD1 (6 bases). V lost 5 bases, J lost 2 bases, and 8 bases lay in between. Germline loops: CDR1 MNHEY, CDR2 SVGAGI. This CDR3 is 13 amino acids long.

The chain uses TRBV30 and TRBJ2-1, with 9 positions matching TRBD2. The junction had 2 bases not matched to a gene; V was cut back by 1 base and J by 7 bases. The germline gives CDR1 GTSNPN, CDR2 SVGIG (reference sequence). The CDR3 has 13 amino acids. The CDR3, as DNA: TGTGCCTGGAGTGCCCTAGCGGGGAATGAGCAGTTCTTC. It codes for CAWSALAGNEQFF.

This clone has a single count. This chain links TRBV1 with TRBJ1-6; no check of the table's D call, TRBD1, against the DNA was made. TRBV1 is reported as a pseudogene. The CDR3 loop spans 16 amino acids. The CDR3 loop is CTSSQREQGESSPLHF. CDR3 DNA sequence: TGCACCAGCAGCCAACGGGAACAGGGGGAATCTTCACCCCTCCACTTT.

This clone was found once. DNA for the CDR3: TGTGCCAGCAGTCCCCTCGGGATGCCCTATGGCTACACCTTC. It codes for CASSPLGMPYGYTF. The chain employs TRBV28 and TRBJ1-2; D is uncertain. The V gene's germline CDR1 is MDHEN and CDR2 SYDVKM. CDR3 size: 14 residues. Trimming pared 5 bases from V and 4 bases from J, leaving 14 bases between.

V gene TRBV7-9 combines with J gene TRBJ1-4, with TRBD1 as a possible D gene (5 bases). Germline CDR1 is SEHNR and CDR2 is FQNEAQ (reference sequence). V gave up 1 base and J gave up 5 bases, with 8 bases separating them. The CDR3 covers 14 residues. The CDR3 nucleotides read TGTGCCAGCAGCTTAGTCCAGGGCAATGAAAAACTGTTTTTT. This gives the protein CASSLVQGNEKLFF.

As to this clone: Other DNA sequences in the sample encode the same CDR3. The J gene is TRBJ2-7, the V gene TRBV5-1, with 9 bases aligning to TRBD1. Trimming at V came to 0 bases and at J to 2 bases, leaving 0 bases not matched to a gene. The CDR3 is 14 amino acids. Per the germline V gene, CDR1 is SGHRS and CDR2 is YFSETQ. CDR3 coding DNA: TGCGCCAGCAGCTTGGGGACAGGGGCCTACGAGCAGTACTTC. Translating it yields CASSLGTGAYEQYF.

The genes are TRBV27 and TRBJ1-5, with a possible D match to TRBD1 (6 bases). Germline values: CDR1 MNHEY, CDR2 SMNVEV (reference sequence). V was clipped by 5 bases and J by 0 bases, with 11 bases between them. The CDR3 totals 15 residues. The CDR3 DNA follows: TGTGCCAGCAGTCAGGGGCTGTATAGCAATCAGCCCCAGCATTTT. Its translation is CASSQGLYSNQPQHF.

This chain connects TRBV5-5 to TRBJ1-1, with a tentative D call TRBD1 (5 bases). The V and J ends lost 5 bases and 2 bases respectively, with 16 bases between them. The CDR3 spans 15 residues. Germline lookup yields CDR1 SGHKS and CDR2 YYEKEE (reference sequence). CDR3 DNA sequence: TGTGCCAGCAGAGGCAGGGAATTTCCCAACACTGAAGCTTTCTTT. Translated, it gives CASRGREFPNTEAFF.

This chain links TRBV6-1 with TRBJ1-5; 7 nucleotides line up with TRBD1. The CDR3 sequence is 14 residues long. The junction had 5 bases not matched to a gene; V was cut back by 3 bases and J by 6 bases. Germline CDR1 and CDR2: MNHNS and SASEGT. CDR3: CASSDSGGSQPQHF. DNA for the CDR3: TGTGCCAGCAGTGACTCAGGGGGGAGTCAGCCCCAGCATTTT.

This chain uses TRBV30 with TRBJ2-3; 9 nucleotides agree with TRBD2. CDR3 size: 16 residues. V lost 6 bases, J lost 2 bases, and 12 bases stayed unmatched. Germline V lookup: CDR1 GTSNPN, CDR2 SVGIG (reference sequence). The CDR3 coding sequence is TGTGCCTGCCCGCCGCGGGGGGGCCGTAACACAGATACGCAGTATTTT. It codes for CACPPRGGRNTDTQYF.

The CDR3: CASSYVRRTDYYSGNTIYF. The DNA for the CDR3 is TGTGCCAGCAGCTATGTCCGTCGGACAGACTATTACTCTGGAAACACCATATATTTT. The rearrangement joins TRBV11-3 to TRBJ1-3; D possibly corresponds to TRBD1 (6 bases). The length of the CDR3 is 19 residues. Trimming shortened V by 4 bases and J by 0 bases, and 22 bases separated the two germline ends. From germline, CDR1 is SGHNT and CDR2 YENEEA.

In its sample, this clone was seen once. The chain carries TRBV2 and TRBJ1-4; 8 bases agree with TRBD1. Germline lookup yields CDR1 SNHLY and CDR2 FYNNEI. V lost 3 bases and J lost 5; bases outside the gene matches: 2. The CDR3 consists of 14 residues. The CDR3 region has the DNA TGTGCCAGCAGTGATAGGACAGGGAATGAAAAACTGTTTTTT. Translating gives CASSDRTGNEKLFF.

This clone was detected once. V and J are TRBV7-9 and TRBJ2-2; 8 bases agree with TRBD1. This CDR3 is 15 amino acids long. With V trimmed by 5 bases and J by 5 bases, 7 bases remained unmatched. Looked up from germline, CDR1 is SEHNR and CDR2 is FQNEAQ (reference sequence). The CDR3 region is CASSKTGVGTGELFF. The DNA of the CDR3 is TGTGCCAGCAGCAAGACAGGGGTTGGTACCGGGGAGCTGTTTTTT.

This chain joins TRBV15 and TRBJ2-5; 9 bases map to TRBD2. Germline V CDR1 and CDR2: LNHNV, YYDKDF (reference sequence). The CDR3 has 19 residues. With 0 bases clipped from V and 4 bases from J, the junction kept 15 bases outside the gene matches. DNA for the CDR3: TGTGCCACCAGCAGAGATCCCCGGGCTAGCGGGGTCTTAGGAGAGACCCAGTACTTC. Translated, it gives CATSRDPRASGVLGETQYF.

This chain connects TRBV2 to TRBJ1-1; 8 bases are a match to TRBD1. J lost 8 bases, V lost 7 bases, and 6 bases had no gene match. The CDR3 is 12 amino acids. Germline values: CDR1 SNHLY, CDR2 FYNNEI. The CDR3 DNA follows: TGTGCCAGCACCTACAGGACAGGGGAAGCTTTCTTT. Residues: CASTYRTGEAFF. The full variable domain, in which reference TRBV2 and TRBJ1-1 provide the parts outside the CDR3, is EPEVTQTPSHQVTQMGQEVILRCVPISNHLYFYWYRQILGQKVEFLVSFYNNEISEKSEIFDDQFSVERPDGSNFTLKIRSTKLEDSAMYFCASTYRTGEAFFGQGTRLTVV.

The chain has TRBV7-9 and TRBJ2-1, with D perhaps matching TRBD2 (6 bases). The ends were cut back, 5 bases at V and 14 bases at J, with 22 bases in the middle. The CDR3 runs 14 residues. Germline CDR1 reads SEHNR; CDR2 reads FQNEAQ (reference sequence). The CDR3 DNA reads TGTGCCAGCAGCAACTTCTTGGCGGGGTGGGTGGAGTTCTTC. Translated, it gives CASSNFLAGWVEFF.

This clone came up once. The genes are TRBV30 and TRBJ2-7, with 7 bases lining up with TRBD1. With V trimmed by 1 base and J by 3 bases, 3 bases remained unmatched. The CDR3 sequence is 13 residues long. Per germline, CDR1 GTSNPN and CDR2 SVGIG (reference sequence). The CDR3, as DNA: TGTGCCTGGAGTGGGGACAGTGTCTACGAGCAGTACTTC. It specifies CAWSGDSVYEQYF.

V and J are TRBV9 and TRBJ2-1, with TRBD2 matching over 12 bases. V trimming: 3 bases; J trimming: 2 bases; junction bases outside the gene matches: 0. The germline V gene has CDR1 SGDLS and CDR2 YYNGEE. There are 15 residues in the CDR3. Here the CDR3 reads CASSGTSGAYNEQFF. The CDR3, as DNA: TGTGCCAGCAGCGGGACTAGCGGGGCCTACAATGAGCAGTTCTTC.